The clone carrying this T cell receptor beta chain appeared many times. Profiling that covered TCR beta VDJ and CDR3 relied on genomic DNA as its template. TCRdb redid the calling of the reads with MiXCR, one entry per CDR3 protein. The data show approximately 180,000 distinct CDR3 sequences, with less than 60% seen just once and more than 0.95% held by the top ten. The source of the sample is a study of CD8+CD57+ T cells in acquired aplastic anemia. Previously, flow cytometry had revealed CD8+CD57+ cell expansion in the patients chosen for sequencing. Everyone among the patients had severe acquired aplastic anemia. This CDR3 is 12 amino acids long. Trimming pared 5 bases from V and 12 bases from J, leaving 11 bases between. Per the germline V gene, CDR1 is LNHDA and CDR2 is SQIVND (reference sequence).

This sequence joins TRBV19 and TRBJ1-6; no clear D gene. Sequenced input: sorted CD4+, CD8+, or CD8+CD57+ T cells (not recorded which) from PBMCs. This TCR was recovered from a human donor with aplastic anemia. CDR3 coding DNA: TGTGCCAGTAGTTTTGTTCGAGGACCCCTCCACTTT. Encoded protein: CASSFVRGPLHF.